Listed below are T cell receptor beta chains from one sample, sequenced in a study of T cell responses to AZD1222 COVID-19 vaccine. This table comes from immunoSEQ multiplex PCR, and its TCRdb copy is limited to in-frame clones, with some not included. The sample has around 150,000 clones; just over 90% are singletons. The source was peripheral blood, collected 28 days after the second AZD1222 dose. These TCRs come from an adult who received the AZD1222 COVID-19 vaccine. Both conserved end residues are part of each CDR3. Clone sizes are given selectively: once, few, many, or a class where the clone is expanded.

v_gene: TRBV28; abundance: .; len: 14; CDR3aa: CASYKGGVGEKLFF
v_gene: TRBV6-6; abundance: once; len: 14; CDR3aa: CASSTGASGNTIYF
v_gene: TRBV11-3; abundance: .; len: 14; CDR3aa: CASSPGGFSSEAFF
v_gene: TRBV28; abundance: .; len: 15; CDR3aa: CASSFAGQGNYGYTF
v_gene: TRBV3-1/TRBV3-2; abundance: .; len: 16; CDR3aa: CASSQDSLGTRQPQHF
v_gene: TRBV18; abundance: .; len: 14; CDR3aa: CASSGLRNTGELFF
v_gene: TRBV7-7; abundance: .; len: 12; CDR3aa: CASSFVVSPQHF
v_gene: TRBV27; abundance: .; len: 16; CDR3aa: CASSAEQGVSNQPQHF
v_gene: TRBV7-8; abundance: .; len: 14; CDR3aa: CASSSEGGTGELFF
v_gene: TRBV19; abundance: .; len: 12; CDR3aa: CASSSNPDEQFF
v_gene: TRBV4-3; abundance: .; len: 14; CDR3aa: CASSQGTGRETQYF
v_gene: TRBV18; abundance: .; len: 14; CDR3aa: CASSPSAQNQPQHF
v_gene: TRBV6-5; abundance: once; len: 13; CDR3aa: CASSFGSQETQYF
v_gene: TRBV21-1; abundance: .; len: 20; CDR3aa: CASSKGGTGGFWYGNQPQHF
v_gene: TRBV30; abundance: once; len: 16; CDR3aa: CAWTVPGQGAGTEAFF
v_gene: TRBV12-3/TRBV12-4; abundance: .; len: 13; CDR3aa: CASSESVSYEQYF
v_gene: TRBV7-2; abundance: .; len: 14; CDR3aa: CASSPSSEYNEQFF
v_gene: TRBV7-8; abundance: .; len: 15; CDR3aa: CASNTLHTGANVLTF
v_gene: TRBV29-1; abundance: .; len: 13; CDR3aa: CSVEEGVGDGYTF
v_gene: TRBV9; abundance: few; len: 16; CDR3aa: CASSAGTGATNEKLFF
v_gene: TRBV7-9; abundance: .; len: 13; CDR3aa: CATPYGEGNTIYF
v_gene: TRBV10-3; abundance: .; len: 13; CDR3aa: CAAQGGTSQPQHF
v_gene: TRBV19; abundance: .; len: 14; CDR3aa: CASSSGVNTGELFF
v_gene: TRBV5-1; abundance: few; len: 14; CDR3aa: CASSFSSGANVLTF
v_gene: TRBV5-8; abundance: .; len: 16; CDR3aa: CASSLVGVRSNQPQHF
v_gene: TRBV7-2; abundance: .; len: 13; CDR3aa: CASSLNRHNEQFF